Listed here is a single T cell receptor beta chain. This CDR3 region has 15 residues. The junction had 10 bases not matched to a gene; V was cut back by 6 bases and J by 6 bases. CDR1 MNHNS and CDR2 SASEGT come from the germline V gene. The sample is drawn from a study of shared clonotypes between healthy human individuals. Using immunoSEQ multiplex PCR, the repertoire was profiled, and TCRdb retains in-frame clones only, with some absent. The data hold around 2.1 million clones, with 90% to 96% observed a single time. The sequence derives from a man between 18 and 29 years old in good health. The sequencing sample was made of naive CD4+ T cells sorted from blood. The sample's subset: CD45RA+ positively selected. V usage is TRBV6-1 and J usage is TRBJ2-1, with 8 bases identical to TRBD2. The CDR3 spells CASRQGLASFNEQFF. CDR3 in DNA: TGTGCCAGCAGGCAAGGACTAGCAAGTTTCAATGAGCAGTTCTTC.